This T cell receptor (beta chain) was identified in a study of early T cells in non-severe SARS-CoV-2 infection. CDR3 size: 16 residues. Germline V lookup: CDR1 LGHNA, CDR2 YSLEER. The V gene lost 0 bases and the J gene lost 6 bases, with 14 bases spanning the gap. General study points: Anti-spike CD8 specificities were favored by VDJdb matching, whose results missed private and CD4 specificities.

This clonotype was observed a few times. Antigen: not known. Attachment of unique molecular identifiers to individual cDNA molecules was performed. TCRdb recomputed calls from the 5' RACE reads with MiXCR, one row per CDR3 protein. The repertoire has tens of thousands of distinct CDR3 sequences, around 9.3% of them found once; the top ten carry roughly 18%. J is TRBJ2-2 and V is TRBV4-3; tentatively, D is TRBD1 (6 bases). The sequenced sample was whole blood. The sequence was collected from an adult who was a healthcare worker with PCR-confirmed SARS-CoV-2 infection or an uninfected control (not recorded which). CDR3 DNA sequence: TGCGCCAGCAGCCAAGATCTGGGGGCCCATGCCGGGGAGCTGTTTTTT. It translates to CASSQDLGAHAGELFF.